This T cell receptor beta chain was profiled in a study of T cell changes during pregnancy in multiple sclerosis. The protocol was immunoSEQ multiplex PCR, while the TCRdb copy is restricted to in-frame clones and leaves out a portion. The sample carries 60,000 or so clones, 90% recorded once. The CDR3 covers 15 residues. From germline, CDR1 is LNHNV and CDR2 YYDKDF (reference sequence). Trimming took 5 bases from V and 4 from J; bases not matched to a gene: 8. The material sequenced was peripheral blood, taken in the second trimester of pregnancy. The chain has TRBV15 and TRBJ2-1, with 7 bases fitting TRBD2. The clonotype originates from a female donor in good health, enrolled as a control in a pregnancy study. The CDR3 DNA reads TGTGCCACCAGCCCTCTCGCGGGGGAATACAATGAGCAGTTCTTC. The encoded protein is CATSPLAGEYNEQFF.